The entry below gives a single T cell receptor beta chain sequence along with its context. The specificity of this receptor is unknown. Within one base of it there is no much larger clone, and no base qualities were kept. These data are taken from a study of blood T cell repertoires in COVID-19 (dated by TCRdb to the early 2020s). Regarding the study in general: Collaborator samples came from the United States, Italy and Spain and covered acute and convalescent phases of COVID-19. The prospective study material was composed of cDNA or gDNA derived from T cells, B-cell-depleted T cells, or PBMCs. Deeply sampled blood TCRbeta repertoires from subjects exposed to, actively infected with, or recovered from COVID-19 were included in the dataset. A freely available public database, intended as a resource for researchers studying the immune response to SARS-CoV-2, is where the repertoires were released. Samples were obtained from the ongoing ImmuneRACE study (first 160 participants) and from over a thousand subjects provided by 6 global collaborators. Nearly every sample came with metadata listing a de-identified subject ID, COVID-19 status, age in years and sex. Where available, HLA class I and class II types were obtained from metadata supplied by the sample provider rather than from assay-based typing.

V and J lose 4 bases and 4 bases, and a span of 20 bases separates them. The CDR3 runs 16 residues from the cysteine to the phenylalanine. Of the read, only the CDR3 DNA is kept; its 48 bases are in frame from base 1. CDR1 LGHDT and CDR2 YNNKEL were looked up in the germline V gene (reference sequence). Each collaborating institution followed its own protocols to collect whole blood in K2EDTA tubes. For TCRbeta analysis, collaborator samples were shipped as frozen whole blood, as isolated PBMCs, or as DNA extracted from either sample type. The immunoSEQ Assay, a bias-controlled multiplex PCR, was used to amplify TCRbeta CDR3 regions from genomic DNA. The original pipeline was this. Within the assay, amplification of reference gene primers was used to estimate how many nucleated cells each sample contained. To quantify the absolute abundance of each unique TCRbeta CDR3 rearrangement, sequence reads were collapsed and filtered. For each sample, productive Simpson clonality was calculated as the square root of Simpson's diversity index over productive rearrangements. TCRdb re-hosts the immuneACCESS table, in-frame sequences only. Its copies lack some clones; in the studies checked, an unresolved V gene accounts for under half of them, and the cause for the rest is not known. Clone size and V and J calls were adopted from that table, with D and trimming inferred from the DNA. This sample holds over 150,000 clones; roughly four fifths were observed only once. The top ten clonotypes cover more than 3% of the sample.

General study outcomes and caveats: The amount of clinical and demographic metadata varied by source and participant and was provided uncurated.

The origin of this receptor is a woman older than 75 with acute or convalescent COVID-19. The chain couples TRBV3-1 (or the pseudogene TRBV3-2) to TRBJ2-7; the D gene is perhaps TRBD1, on 6 matching bases. The sequenced material came from peripheral blood. CDR3 sequence: CASSRDPGATTYEQYF. The DNA sequence reads TGTGCCAGCAGCCGGGACCCAGGGGCAACGACGTACGAGCAGTACTTC.